The 24 T cell receptor beta chains below were found in one sample sequenced in a study of blood T cells in healthy people across ages. Combining a sample-barcoded 5' primer with a J-beta primer mix, a second PCR ran for about 6 to 11 cycles. MiXCR, run by TCRdb on the 5' RACE reads, gives a single entry per CDR3 protein. Among 1,500,000 or so distinct CDR3 sequences, almost 60% were seen once, and the ten largest hold 5% to 7%. What was sequenced was blood. The source of these receptors is a young man in good health.

To note about this clonotype: At one boundary the junction diverges from the germline segment, which might be a read error. The DNA of the CDR3 is TGTGCCGGCAGTTTCGACAGGGATCAGCCCCAGCATTTT. Protein sequence: CAGSFDRDQPQHF. J is TRBJ1-5 and V is TRBV27, with 7 nucleotides matching TRBD1. CDR3 size: 13 residues. The germline gives CDR1 MNHEY, CDR2 SMNVEV (reference sequence).

The chain is built from TRBV7-2 and TRBJ2-7, with TRBD1 as a possible D gene (6 bases). Trimming took 3 bases from V and 3 from J, leaving 12 bases between them. This CDR3 has 14 amino acids. Germline lookup yields CDR1 SGHTA and CDR2 FQGNSA. The CDR3 DNA reads TGTGCCAGCAGCTTCCTGGGGGCGGACTACGAGCAGTACTTC. Translated: CASSFLGADYEQYF.

V usage is TRBV7-8 and J usage is TRBJ2-1, with 9 nucleotides matching TRBD1. CDR1 and CDR2 (germline): SGHVS, FQNEAQ. The ends lost 0 bases at V and 2 bases at J; junction bases unmatched: 5. The CDR3 contains 17 residues. DNA of the CDR3: TGTGCCAGCAGCTTAGCCAGCGGGACAGGGACCTACAATGAGCAGTTCTTC. The encoded protein is CASSLASGTGTYNEQFF.

V gene TRBV7-2 combines with J gene TRBJ2-5; TRBD2 agrees at 7 bases. Unmatched junction bases numbered 2, after V lost 0 bases and J lost 13 bases. Germline CDR1 is SGHTA and CDR2 is FQGNSA. The CDR3 is made up of 11 amino acids. The CDR3 DNA follows: TGTGCCAGCAGCTTAGCAGGGGAGGGGTACTTC. Translating it yields CASSLAGEGYF.

The sample holds a few counts of this clonotype. This chain joins TRBV21-1 and TRBJ2-7. TRBV21-1 counts as a pseudogene. The CDR3 runs 16 residues. CDR3 loop: CASSKVTTDQRGEQYF. CDR3 nucleotide sequence: TGTGCCAGCAGCAAAGTCACAACCGACCAACGGGGCGAGCAGTACTTC.

A word on this clonotype: A read error may explain this, as a much larger clone is one base away. V usage is TRBV15 and J usage is TRBJ2-7; weak D call: TRBD1 (6 bases). Germline CDR1 is LNHNV and CDR2 is YYDKDF (reference sequence). The V end was cut by 0 bases, the J end by 12 bases, with 15 bases between. This CDR3 comprises 13 residues. The CDR3 protein is CATSRDEGRGRYF. The CDR3 coding sequence is TGTGCCACCAGCAGAGATGAGGGCAGGGGACGGTACTTC.

In nucleotides, the CDR3 is TGTGCCACCCGGGACGGATTTGGCTACACCTTC. Amino acids: CATRDGFGYTF. This sequence joins TRBV6-1 and TRBJ1-2, with a weak D call TRBD1 (5 bases). Germline V gives CDR1 MNHNS, CDR2 SASEGT. The CDR3 contains 11 residues. Trimming shortened V by 10 bases and J by 7 bases, and 13 bases separated the two germline ends.

The rearrangement links TRBV4-1 to TRBJ2-5; D unclear. Germline-derived CDR1 and CDR2 are MGHRA and YSYEKL. CDR3 size: 13 residues. Trimming shortened V by 2 bases and J by 11 bases, and 15 bases separated the two germline ends. This CDR3 reads CASSQIPREEQYF. DNA of the CDR3: TGCGCCAGCAGCCAAATACCGAGAGAAGAGCAGTACTTC.

A few counts support this clonotype. The rearrangement joins TRBV25-1 to TRBJ2-7, with D tentatively TRBD2 (5 bases). The CDR3 spans 12 residues. V shed 4 bases and J shed 6 bases, with 10 bases lying between them. Germline V CDR1 and CDR2: MGHDK, SYGVNS. CDR3 amino acids: CASSVRVAEQYF. In nucleotides, the CDR3 is TGTGCCAGCAGTGTGCGGGTAGCCGAGCAGTACTTC.

This chain joins TRBV11-2 and TRBJ2-2; D gene ambiguous. The germline V gene encodes CDR1 SGHAT and CDR2 FQNNGV. V was pared by 0 bases and J by 9 bases, with 11 bases between. This CDR3 comprises 14 residues. The CDR3 DNA is TGTGCCAGCAGCTTAGAGACCCCAATATGGGAGCTGTTTTTT. This sequence encodes CASSLETPIWELFF. The full variable domain, rest sourced from reference TRBV11-2 and TRBJ2-2, is EAGVAQSPRYKIIEKRQSVAFWCNPISGHATLYWYQQILGQGPKLLIQFQNNGVVDDSQLPKDRFSAERLKGVDSTLKIQPAKLEDSAVYLCASSLETPIWELFFGEGSRLTVL.

The table lists this clonotype with a few counts. The chain couples TRBV5-1 to TRBJ1-1; 7 nucleotides line up with TRBD1. The CDR3 is made up of 14 amino acids. V lost 4 bases, J lost 6 bases, and 9 bases stayed unmatched. In germline, CDR1 is SGHRS, CDR2 YFSETQ. The CDR3 protein is CASSPALQGAEAFF. The CDR3 DNA reads as TGCGCCAGCAGCCCGGCACTCCAGGGGGCTGAAGCTTTCTTT.

The chain links TRBV4-1 to TRBJ2-5; perhaps D is TRBD1 or TRBD2 (6 bases each). Trimming pared 0 bases from V and 3 bases from J, leaving 11 bases between. The germline CDR1 and CDR2 sequences are MGHRA and YSYEKL. This CDR3 is built from 15 residues. CDR3 amino acids: CASSQERGPKETQYF. CDR3 bases: TGCGCCAGCAGCCAAGAACGGGGGCCCAAAGAGACCCAGTACTTC.

The V gene is TRBV9, the J gene TRBJ2-5, with D unclear. Germline loops: CDR1 SGDLS, CDR2 YYNGEE. V was cut by 0 bases and J by 11 bases, with 20 bases left in between. The CDR3 runs 15 residues. DNA for the CDR3: TGTGCCAGCAGCGTAGGGCACAGACTCGTCGATGAGCAGTACTTC. Its protein product is CASSVGHRLVDEQYF.

This clonotype was seen just once. The chain is built from TRBV21-1 and TRBJ2-3. TRBV21-1 is listed as a pseudogene. The CDR3 has 14 amino acids. The CDR3 DNA is TGTGTCAGCAGCAAAGCGACTAGCGCAGATACGCAGTATTTT. Translation gives CVSSKATSADTQYF.

The chain joins TRBV25-1 to TRBJ2-1, with TRBD2 identical over 10 bases. V trimming: 1 base; J trimming: 5 bases; junction bases outside the gene matches: 8. The CDR3 is 17 amino acids. CDR1 MGHDK and CDR2 SYGVNS come from the germline V gene. The CDR3 DNA follows: TGTGCCAGCAGTGAATTTCCGGGACTAGCGCCAAACAATGAGCAGTTCTTC. Its protein product is CASSEFPGLAPNNEQFF.

This clonotype has just a few counts. The V and J genes are TRBV4-2 and TRBJ2-6; D ambiguous. Germline V gene data show CDR1 as LGHNA and CDR2 as YNFKEQ. V lost 7 bases, J lost 0 bases, and 7 bases lay in between. The CDR3 has 14 amino acids. CDR3 residues: CASNDLSGANVLTF. Written as DNA, the CDR3 is TGTGCCAGCAATGACCTCTCTGGGGCCAACGTCCTGACTTTC.

The gene calls are TRBV29-1 and TRBJ2-5; D is ambiguous. Trimming pared 4 bases from V and 1 base from J, leaving 10 bases between. Germline V lookup: CDR1 SQVTM, CDR2 ANQGSEA. This CDR3 has 13 amino acids. CDR3 region: CSVVRVFQETQYF. Here the CDR3 DNA reads TGCAGCGTTGTTAGAGTCTTCCAAGAGACCCAGTACTTC.

As concerns this clonotype: A much larger clone lies one base from this, so it may be a read error. V and J are TRBV6-5 and TRBJ2-1; 7 bases map to TRBD1. The CDR3 runs 14 residues. Germline CDR1 MNHEY, CDR2 SVGAGI. V was pared by 5 bases and J by 7 bases, with 8 bases of the junction left unmatched. The CDR3 spells CASSDDREINEQFF. The CDR3 region has the DNA TGTGCCAGCAGTGACGACAGGGAAATAAATGAGCAGTTCTTC.

About this clonotype: Sequence at one end of the junction differs from germline and may be a read error. V is TRBV27 and J is TRBJ2-7; TRBD1 aligns across 8 bases. From germline, CDR1 is MNHEY and CDR2 SMNVEV (reference sequence). The CDR3 has 15 amino acids. The CDR3 here is CTSSPTTGASYEQYF. The CDR3 bases are TGTACCAGCAGTCCCACGACAGGGGCCTCCTACGAGCAGTACTTC.

The V gene is TRBV6-5, the J gene TRBJ2-4, with unresolved D. The J call is in doubt because the DNA end fits TRBJ2-7 better. The CDR3 contains 14 residues. CDR1 and CDR2 from the germline V gene are MNHEY and SVGAGI. CDR3 sequence reads: CASRRTVLSYEQYF. The CDR3 DNA sequence: TGTGCCAGCAGGCGGACGGTGCTCTCCTACGAGCAGTACTTC.

The chain is built from TRBV20-1 and TRBJ2-1; TRBD1 matches at 7 bases. CDR1 DFQATT and CDR2 SNEGSKA come from the germline V gene (reference sequence). The CDR3 is made up of 12 amino acids. Trimming at V came to 3 bases and at J to 8 bases, leaving 4 bases not matched to a gene. CDR3 protein: CSARWQGDEQFF. DNA for the CDR3: TGCAGTGCTAGGTGGCAGGGGGATGAGCAGTTCTTC.

The sample holds a few counts of this clonotype. The rearrangement uses TRBV15 and TRBJ1-4, with D perhaps matching TRBD1 (6 bases). Germline CDR1 reads LNHNV; CDR2 reads YYDKDF (reference sequence). V was pared by 0 bases and J by 4 bases, with 12 bases between. There are 16 residues in the CDR3. The CDR3: CATSRETGRGNEKLFF. The CDR3 coding sequence is TGTGCCACCAGCAGAGAGACGGGCAGGGGTAATGAAAAACTGTTTTTT. Drawing the rest from reference TRBV15 and TRBJ1-4, the complete variable domain is DAMVIQNPRYQVTQFGKPVTLSCSQTLNHNVMYWYQQKSSQAPKLLFHYYDKDFNNEADTPDNFQSRRPNTSFCFLDIRSPGLGDTAMYLCATSRETGRGNEKLFFGSGTQLSVL.

The genes are TRBV5-1 and TRBJ2-1; D is ambiguous. Trimming removed 6 bases at V and 4 bases at J, with 11 bases between. CDR1 SGHRS and CDR2 YFSETQ come from the germline V gene. This CDR3 has 13 amino acids. Here the CDR3 reads CASTPDAYNEQFF. The CDR3, as DNA: TGCGCCAGCACACCGGACGCGTACAATGAGCAGTTCTTC.

This clonotype was seen more than once but under ten times. The V and J genes are TRBV7-2 and TRBJ2-7; perhaps TRBD1 as D (6 bases). The CDR3 is 14 amino acids. The V gene's germline CDR1 is SGHTA and CDR2 FQGNSA. V lost 7 bases and J 2 bases, leaving 15 bases between the germline ends. This chain's CDR3 is CASTPRQATYEQYF. DNA of the CDR3: TGTGCCAGCACCCCCAGACAGGCTACCTACGAGCAGTACTTC.